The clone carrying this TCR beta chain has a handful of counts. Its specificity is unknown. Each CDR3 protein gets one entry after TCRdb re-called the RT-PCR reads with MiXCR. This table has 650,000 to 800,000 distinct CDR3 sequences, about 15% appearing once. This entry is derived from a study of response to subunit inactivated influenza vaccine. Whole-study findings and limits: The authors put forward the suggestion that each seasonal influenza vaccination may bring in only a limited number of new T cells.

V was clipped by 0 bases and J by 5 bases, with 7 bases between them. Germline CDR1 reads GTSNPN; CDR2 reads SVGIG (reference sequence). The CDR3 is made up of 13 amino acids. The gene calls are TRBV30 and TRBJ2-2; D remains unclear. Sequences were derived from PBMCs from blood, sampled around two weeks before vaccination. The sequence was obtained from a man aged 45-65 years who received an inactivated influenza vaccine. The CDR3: CAWSVMGTGELFF. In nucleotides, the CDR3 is TGTGCCTGGAGTGTTATGGGGACCGGGGAGCTGTTTTTT.